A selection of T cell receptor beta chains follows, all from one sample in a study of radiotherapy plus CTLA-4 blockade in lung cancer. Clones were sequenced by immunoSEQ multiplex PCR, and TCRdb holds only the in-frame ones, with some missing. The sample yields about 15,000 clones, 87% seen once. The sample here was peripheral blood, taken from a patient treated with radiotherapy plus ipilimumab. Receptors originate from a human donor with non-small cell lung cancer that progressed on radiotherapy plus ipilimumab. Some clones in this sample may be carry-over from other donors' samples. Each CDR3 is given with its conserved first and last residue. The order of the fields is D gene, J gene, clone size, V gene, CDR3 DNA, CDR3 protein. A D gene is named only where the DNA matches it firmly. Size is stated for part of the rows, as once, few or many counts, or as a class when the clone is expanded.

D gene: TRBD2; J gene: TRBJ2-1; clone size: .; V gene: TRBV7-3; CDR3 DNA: TGTGCCAGCAGCTTACAACCCCTGGCGGGGGATGAGCAGTTCTTC; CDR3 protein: CASSLQPLAGDEQFF
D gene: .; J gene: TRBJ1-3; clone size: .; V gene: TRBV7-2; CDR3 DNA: TGTGCCAGCAGCTTGGGGGGTAGCTCTGGAAACACCATATATTTT; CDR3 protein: CASSLGGSSGNTIYF
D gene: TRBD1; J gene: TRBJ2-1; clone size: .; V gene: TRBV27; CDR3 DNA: TGTGCCAGCAGTTCCAAGGGACAGGGCAATGAGCAGTTCTTC; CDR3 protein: CASSSKGQGNEQFF
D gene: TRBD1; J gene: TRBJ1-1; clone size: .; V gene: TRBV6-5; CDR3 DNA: TGTGCCAGCAGCGAACAGGGGAGTGGCACTGAAGCTTTCTTT; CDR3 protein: CASSEQGSGTEAFF
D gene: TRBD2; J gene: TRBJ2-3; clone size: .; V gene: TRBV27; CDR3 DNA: TGTGCCAGCAGTAACTTACCCGGGACTAGCGGGGCAGATACGCAGTATTTT; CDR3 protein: CASSNLPGTSGADTQYF
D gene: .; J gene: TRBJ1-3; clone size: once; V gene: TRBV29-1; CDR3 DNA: TGCAGCGGGTTCCGGGACATAATTTTCTCTGGAAACACCATATATTTT; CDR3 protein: CSGFRDIIFSGNTIYF
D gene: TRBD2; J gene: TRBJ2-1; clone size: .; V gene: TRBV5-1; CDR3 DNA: TGCGCCAGCAGCTTGGAAGTAGCGGGGGTCAATGAGCAGTTCTTC; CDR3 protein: CASSLEVAGVNEQFF
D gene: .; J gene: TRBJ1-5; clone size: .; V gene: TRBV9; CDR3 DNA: TGTGCCAGCAGCCCTAACGCGGGATATAGCAATCAGCCCCAGCATTTT; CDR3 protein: CASSPNAGYSNQPQHF
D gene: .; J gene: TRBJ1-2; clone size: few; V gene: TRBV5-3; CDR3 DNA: TGTGCCAGAAGCTTGGGCGACTATGGCTACACCTTC; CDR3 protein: CARSLGDYGYTF
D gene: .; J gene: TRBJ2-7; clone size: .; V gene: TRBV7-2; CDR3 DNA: TGTGCCAGCAGCTTTGGCCGGCGGAACTACGAGCAGTACTTC; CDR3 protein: CASSFGRRNYEQYF
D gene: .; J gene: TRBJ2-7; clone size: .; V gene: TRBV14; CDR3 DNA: TGTGCCAGCAGCCGCACAGGGTCCTACGAGCAGTACTTC; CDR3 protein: CASSRTGSYEQYF
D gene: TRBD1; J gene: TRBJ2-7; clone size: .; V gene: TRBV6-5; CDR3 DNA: TGTGCCAGCACTGGGACAGGGGCCTCCTACGAGCAGTACTTC; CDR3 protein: CASTGTGASYEQYF
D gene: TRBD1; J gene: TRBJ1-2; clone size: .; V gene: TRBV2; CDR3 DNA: TGTGCCAGCAGACAGGGGACAGCTAACTATGGCTACACCTTC; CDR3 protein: CASRQGTANYGYTF
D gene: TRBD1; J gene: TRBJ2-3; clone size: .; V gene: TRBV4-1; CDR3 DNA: TGCGCCAGCAGCCTTATGGGACAGGGGGTAGATACGCAGTATTTT; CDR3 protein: CASSLMGQGVDTQYF
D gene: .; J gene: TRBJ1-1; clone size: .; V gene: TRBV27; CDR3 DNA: TGTGCCAGCAGTTTACCCCAGGGGACTGAAGCTTTCTTT; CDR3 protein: CASSLPQGTEAFF
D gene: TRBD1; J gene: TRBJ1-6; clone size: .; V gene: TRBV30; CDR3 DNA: TGTGCCTGGAGGGGGGACAGGGGAAATTCACCCCTCCACTTT; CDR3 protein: CAWRGDRGNSPLHF
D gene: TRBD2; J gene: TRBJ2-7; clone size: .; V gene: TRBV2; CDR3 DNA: TGTGCCAGCAGTGAAAGCGGGGTCCACGAGCAGTACTTC; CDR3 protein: CASSESGVHEQYF
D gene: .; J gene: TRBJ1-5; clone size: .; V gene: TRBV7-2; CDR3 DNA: TGTGCCAGCAGCACTCGAGGCGGGAATCAGCCCCAGCATTTT; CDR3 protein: CASSTRGGNQPQHF
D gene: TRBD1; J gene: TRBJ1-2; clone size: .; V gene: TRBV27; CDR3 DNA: TGTGCCAGCAGTTTATACGCAGGGGGCGGCTCTACGACTACCTTC; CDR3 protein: CASSLYAGGGSTTTF
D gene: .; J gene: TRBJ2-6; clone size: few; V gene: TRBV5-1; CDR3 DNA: TGCGCCAGCAGCTTGGCCATTGGGGCCAACGTCCTGACTTTC; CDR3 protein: CASSLAIGANVLTF
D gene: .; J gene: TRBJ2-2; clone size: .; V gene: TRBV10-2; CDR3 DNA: TGCGCCAGCAGTGACAGGTTCACCGGGGAGCTGTTTTTT; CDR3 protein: CASSDRFTGELFF
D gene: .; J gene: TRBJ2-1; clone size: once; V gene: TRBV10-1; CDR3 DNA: TGCGCCAGCAGTGACGGGGTCAATGAGCAGTTCTTC; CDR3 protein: CASSDGVNEQFF